Listed below are T cell receptor beta chains from one sample, sequenced in a study of cytomegalovirus exposure and HLA in healthy donors. Clones were read by immunoSEQ multiplex PCR, and TCRdb kept only the in-frame ones, dropping some. The data contain roughly 99,000 clones, around 76% of them singletons. Sequenced sample: PBMCs. The receptors come from a man aged 25-40 years in good health and CMV-seropositive. CDR3s include the opening cysteine and the closing phenylalanine or tryptophan. Fields, in order: D gene, V gene, J gene, clone size, CDR3 protein, CDR3 DNA. D genes are given only for firm matches. Size tells how often a clone was seen (once, few, many) or the class of an expanded clone, and some rows leave it out.

d_gene: NA; v_gene: TRBV7-8; j_gene: TRBJ2-7; abundance: NA; CDR3aa: CASSSRSYEQYF; CDR3nt: TGTGCCAGCAGCTCCCGCTCCTACGAGCAGTACTTC
d_gene: NA; v_gene: TRBV7-9; j_gene: TRBJ1-1; abundance: NA; CDR3aa: CASSSRENTEAFF; CDR3nt: TGTGCCAGCAGCTCCAGGGAGAACACTGAAGCTTTCTTT
d_gene: TRBD1; v_gene: TRBV5-4; j_gene: TRBJ1-6; abundance: NA; CDR3aa: CASSRDRTSPLHF; CDR3nt: TGTGCCAGCAGCCGGGACAGAACCTCACCCCTCCACTTT
d_gene: NA; v_gene: TRBV27; j_gene: TRBJ1-5; abundance: NA; CDR3aa: CASSLRRDSNQPQHF; CDR3nt: TGTGCCAGCAGTTTACGCAGGGATAGCAATCAGCCCCAGCATTTT
d_gene: TRBD1; v_gene: TRBV11-2; j_gene: TRBJ1-5; abundance: NA; CDR3aa: CASSFGQGGGEPQHF; CDR3nt: TGTGCCAGCAGCTTCGGACAGGGCGGCGGGGAACCCCAGCATTTT
d_gene: TRBD2; v_gene: TRBV9; j_gene: TRBJ2-2; abundance: NA; CDR3aa: CASSVGGLAGVTTGELFF; CDR3nt: TGTGCCAGCAGCGTAGGAGGTCTAGCGGGGGTAACGACCGGGGAGCTGTTTTTT
d_gene: TRBD1; v_gene: TRBV7-2; j_gene: TRBJ1-5; abundance: NA; CDR3aa: CASSLGTGTRPQHF; CDR3nt: TGTGCCAGCAGCTTAGGGACAGGGACGCGGCCCCAGCATTTT
d_gene: TRBD1; v_gene: TRBV5-1; j_gene: TRBJ2-2; abundance: NA; CDR3aa: CASSEGDRVTGELFF; CDR3nt: TGCGCCAGCAGCGAAGGGGACAGGGTAACCGGGGAGCTGTTTTTT
d_gene: TRBD1; v_gene: TRBV7-6; j_gene: TRBJ1-4; abundance: NA; CDR3aa: CASSLGQGGEKLFF; CDR3nt: TGTGCCAGCAGCTTAGGACAGGGTGGTGAAAAACTGTTTTTT
d_gene: NA; v_gene: TRBV4-2; j_gene: TRBJ1-5; abundance: few; CDR3aa: CASSQVRVDLQPQHF; CDR3nt: TGTGCCAGCAGCCAAGTCAGGGTTGATCTACAGCCCCAGCATTTT
d_gene: NA; v_gene: TRBV4-2; j_gene: TRBJ1-1; abundance: NA; CDR3aa: CASSQTFMNTEAFF; CDR3nt: TGTGCCAGCAGCCAGACATTCATGAACACTGAAGCTTTCTTT
d_gene: TRBD1; v_gene: TRBV5-5; j_gene: TRBJ2-2; abundance: NA; CDR3aa: CASSGTGGGGELFF; CDR3nt: TGTGCCAGCAGCGGGACAGGGGGCGGCGGGGAGCTGTTTTTT
d_gene: TRBD2; v_gene: TRBV11-3; j_gene: TRBJ2-3; abundance: NA; CDR3aa: CASSPISGGSEQYF; CDR3nt: TGTGCCAGCAGCCCCATTAGCGGGGGGTCCGAGCAGTATTTT
d_gene: TRBD1; v_gene: TRBV6-5; j_gene: TRBJ2-1; abundance: NA; CDR3aa: CASSLRGTGGNEQFF; CDR3nt: TGTGCCAGCAGTCTCAGGGGGACAGGGGGAAATGAGCAGTTCTTC
d_gene: NA; v_gene: TRBV6-1; j_gene: TRBJ2-2; abundance: once; CDR3aa: CASSEVLAIGELFF; CDR3nt: TGTGCCAGCAGTGAAGTACTAGCAATCGGGGAGCTGTTTTTT
d_gene: TRBD1; v_gene: TRBV4-1; j_gene: TRBJ1-4; abundance: NA; CDR3aa: CASSRNDGTGYEKLFF; CDR3nt: TGCGCCAGCAGCCGGAATGATGGGACAGGGTATGAAAAACTGTTTTTT
d_gene: TRBD1; v_gene: TRBV5-6; j_gene: TRBJ2-4; abundance: NA; CDR3aa: CASSLGGGKNIQYF; CDR3nt: TGTGCCAGCAGCCTAGGGGGCGGCAAAAACATTCAGTACTTC
d_gene: TRBD1; v_gene: TRBV5-1; j_gene: TRBJ2-7; abundance: NA; CDR3aa: CASSNGQGNYEQYF; CDR3nt: TGCGCCAGCAGCAACGGACAGGGTAACTACGAGCAGTACTTC
d_gene: TRBD2; v_gene: TRBV2; j_gene: TRBJ2-3; abundance: NA; CDR3aa: CASSFSGGTDTQYF; CDR3nt: TGTGCCAGCAGTTTTAGCGGGGGTACAGATACGCAGTATTTT
d_gene: NA; v_gene: TRBV29-1; j_gene: TRBJ1-4; abundance: NA; CDR3aa: CSVEEEQGKKLFF; CDR3nt: TGCAGCGTTGAAGAAGAACAGGGTAAAAAACTGTTTTTT
d_gene: NA; v_gene: TRBV4-2; j_gene: TRBJ2-7; abundance: NA; CDR3aa: CASSQGLVYEQYF; CDR3nt: TGTGCCAGCAGCCAAGGGCTGGTTTACGAGCAGTACTTC
d_gene: NA; v_gene: TRBV7-2; j_gene: TRBJ2-1; abundance: NA; CDR3aa: CASTRSGPGHNEQFF; CDR3nt: TGTGCCAGCACTCGAAGCGGTCCGGGTCACAATGAGCAGTTCTTC
d_gene: NA; v_gene: TRBV9; j_gene: TRBJ2-2; abundance: NA; CDR3aa: CASSADYFNTGELFF; CDR3nt: TGTGCCAGCAGCGCCGACTACTTCAACACCGGGGAGCTGTTTTTT
d_gene: TRBD2; v_gene: TRBV4-2; j_gene: TRBJ2-2; abundance: few; CDR3aa: CASSQESERGFTGELFF; CDR3nt: TGTGCCAGCAGCCAAGAATCGGAGCGGGGGTTCACCGGGGAGCTGTTTTTT
d_gene: NA; v_gene: TRBV7-2; j_gene: TRBJ1-1; abundance: NA; CDR3aa: CASSLDPGDTEAFF; CDR3nt: TGTGCCAGCAGCTTAGACCCAGGGGACACTGAAGCTTTCTTT
d_gene: NA; v_gene: TRBV2; j_gene: TRBJ2-7; abundance: NA; CDR3aa: CASRQAIGQYF; CDR3nt: TGTGCCAGCAGACAGGCGATAGGGCAGTACTTC
d_gene: NA; v_gene: TRBV7-8; j_gene: TRBJ2-1; abundance: NA; CDR3aa: CASSLASSYNEQFF; CDR3nt: TGTGCCAGCAGCTTAGCCAGTTCCTACAATGAGCAGTTCTTC
d_gene: TRBD1; v_gene: TRBV27; j_gene: TRBJ2-7; abundance: few; CDR3aa: CASSSSGQGSYEQYF; CDR3nt: TGTGCCAGCAGTTCCTCGGGACAGGGGTCCTACGAGCAGTACTTC
d_gene: NA; v_gene: TRBV27; j_gene: TRBJ2-3; abundance: NA; CDR3aa: CASSWGGLQSRDTQYF; CDR3nt: TGTGCCAGCAGTTGGGGGGGGCTACAGTCTCGAGATACGCAGTATTTT
d_gene: TRBD2; v_gene: TRBV10-1; j_gene: TRBJ2-5; abundance: NA; CDR3aa: CASSESLAGGVETQYF; CDR3nt: TGCGCCAGCAGTGAGTCTCTAGCGGGGGGCGTAGAGACCCAGTACTTC
d_gene: TRBD1; v_gene: TRBV29-1; j_gene: TRBJ2-1; abundance: once; CDR3aa: CSVPGMGTELYNEQFF; CDR3nt: TGCAGCGTCCCGGGCATGGGGACAGAGTTGTACAATGAGCAGTTCTTC
d_gene: NA; v_gene: TRBV5-1; j_gene: TRBJ1-1; abundance: NA; CDR3aa: CASTPRTGMNTEAFF; CDR3nt: TGCGCCAGCACCCCACGAACAGGGATGAACACTGAAGCTTTCTTT
d_gene: NA; v_gene: TRBV2; j_gene: TRBJ2-7; abundance: NA; CDR3aa: CASRGGWGGYEQYF; CDR3nt: TGTGCCAGCAGAGGCGGGTGGGGAGGTTACGAGCAGTACTTC
d_gene: TRBD1; v_gene: TRBV5-1; j_gene: TRBJ1-1; abundance: NA; CDR3aa: CASSRGQGPAEAFF; CDR3nt: TGCGCCAGCAGCAGAGGACAGGGGCCGGCTGAAGCTTTCTTT
d_gene: NA; v_gene: TRBV4-1; j_gene: TRBJ1-2; abundance: NA; CDR3aa: CASSRILGGSNYGYTF; CDR3nt: TGCGCCAGCAGCCGTATATTGGGGGGGTCTAACTATGGCTACACCTTC
d_gene: NA; v_gene: TRBV18; j_gene: TRBJ1-2; abundance: NA; CDR3aa: CASSPQGRGGGYTF; CDR3nt: TGTGCCAGCTCGCCACAGGGTCGGGGTGGTGGCTACACCTTC
d_gene: NA; v_gene: TRBV12-2; j_gene: TRBJ1-1; abundance: few; CDR3aa: CASRGIRDRLPTEAFF; CDR3nt: TGTGCAAGTCGCGGAATAAGGGACAGGCTTCCCACTGAAGCTTTCTTT
d_gene: TRBD1; v_gene: TRBV6-1; j_gene: TRBJ2-1; abundance: NA; CDR3aa: CASRLRQGGGEQFF; CDR3nt: TGTGCCAGCAGATTACGACAGGGGGGTGGAGAGCAGTTCTTC
d_gene: NA; v_gene: TRBV14; j_gene: TRBJ2-7; abundance: NA; CDR3aa: CASSQQGSLAYEQYF; CDR3nt: TGTGCCAGCAGCCAGCAGGGGTCCCTCGCCTACGAGCAGTACTTC
d_gene: NA; v_gene: TRBV6-5; j_gene: TRBJ1-3; abundance: NA; CDR3aa: CASSYGLGNTIYF; CDR3nt: TGTGCCAGCAGTTACGGGCTCGGAAACACCATATATTTT
d_gene: TRBD2; v_gene: TRBV9; j_gene: TRBJ2-7; abundance: NA; CDR3aa: CASSVSGLAGGTYEQYF; CDR3nt: TGTGCCAGCAGCGTTTCCGGGCTAGCGGGGGGAACCTACGAGCAGTACTTC
d_gene: TRBD1; v_gene: TRBV7-8; j_gene: TRBJ1-5; abundance: NA; CDR3aa: CASSSRQGRSNQPQHF; CDR3nt: TGTGCCAGCAGCTCCCGACAGGGAAGGAGCAATCAGCCCCAGCATTTT
d_gene: TRBD2; v_gene: TRBV5-1; j_gene: TRBJ2-7; abundance: NA; CDR3aa: CASSLAGGNNQDEQYF; CDR3nt: TGCGCCAGCAGCTTGGCCGGGGGGAATAATCAGGACGAGCAGTACTTC
d_gene: TRBD2; v_gene: TRBV7-9; j_gene: TRBJ2-1; abundance: NA; CDR3aa: CSSSPSAGGPYEQFF; CDR3nt: TGTTCCAGCAGCCCCTCAGCGGGGGGGCCTTATGAGCAGTTCTTC
d_gene: NA; v_gene: TRBV7-9; j_gene: TRBJ1-2; abundance: NA; CDR3aa: CASSLNRDYGYTF; CDR3nt: TGTGCCAGCAGCTTAAACAGGGACTATGGCTACACCTTC
d_gene: TRBD1; v_gene: TRBV7-9; j_gene: TRBJ1-2; abundance: NA; CDR3aa: CASSLARQGAYGYTF; CDR3nt: TGTGCCAGCAGCTTAGCGCGACAGGGGGCTTATGGCTACACCTTC
d_gene: TRBD1; v_gene: TRBV6-5; j_gene: TRBJ1-2; abundance: NA; CDR3aa: CASRGQTLANYGYTF; CDR3nt: TGTGCCAGCAGGGGACAGACTTTAGCTAACTATGGCTACACCTTC
d_gene: TRBD1; v_gene: TRBV7-9; j_gene: TRBJ2-3; abundance: NA; CDR3aa: CASSTRQGSNTDTQYF; CDR3nt: TGTGCCAGCAGCACCCGACAGGGATCCAACACAGATACGCAGTATTTT
d_gene: NA; v_gene: TRBV9; j_gene: TRBJ2-1; abundance: NA; CDR3aa: CASSESSYNEQFF; CDR3nt: TGTGCCAGCAGCGAGAGCTCCTACAATGAGCAGTTCTTC
d_gene: TRBD1; v_gene: TRBV6-1; j_gene: TRBJ2-2; abundance: NA; CDR3aa: CASSPGTAHTGELFF; CDR3nt: TGTGCCAGCAGTCCGGGGACAGCGCACACCGGGGAGCTGTTTTTT
d_gene: TRBD1; v_gene: TRBV11-1; j_gene: TRBJ2-3; abundance: NA; CDR3aa: CASSSRQGSTDTQYF; CDR3nt: TGTGCCAGCAGCTCCCGACAGGGGAGCACAGATACGCAGTATTTT
d_gene: NA; v_gene: TRBV27; j_gene: TRBJ2-3; abundance: few; CDR3aa: CASGGGGLTDTQYF; CDR3nt: TGTGCCAGCGGAGGGGGGGGCCTCACAGATACGCAGTATTTT
d_gene: TRBD1; v_gene: TRBV7-3; j_gene: TRBJ2-2; abundance: NA; CDR3aa: CASSSGTGGTGELFF; CDR3nt: TGTGCCAGCAGCTCCGGAACAGGGGGCACCGGGGAGCTGTTTTTT
d_gene: TRBD1; v_gene: TRBV29-1; j_gene: TRBJ1-2; abundance: few; CDR3aa: CSAGQGSYGYTF; CDR3nt: TGCAGCGCCGGACAGGGAAGCTATGGCTACACCTTC
d_gene: TRBD2; v_gene: TRBV11-3; j_gene: TRBJ2-1; abundance: NA; CDR3aa: CASTVLASSYNEQFF; CDR3nt: TGTGCCAGCACCGTACTAGCGTCTTCCTACAATGAGCAGTTCTTC
d_gene: TRBD2; v_gene: TRBV6-5; j_gene: TRBJ2-3; abundance: NA; CDR3aa: CASSYLLAGGADTQYF; CDR3nt: TGTGCCAGCAGTTACCTCCTAGCGGGTGGCGCAGATACGCAGTATTTT
d_gene: NA; v_gene: TRBV9; j_gene: TRBJ1-1; abundance: NA; CDR3aa: CASSVASTLNTEAFF; CDR3nt: TGTGCCAGCAGCGTAGCGAGCACGTTGAACACTGAAGCTTTCTTT
d_gene: NA; v_gene: TRBV13; j_gene: TRBJ2-7; abundance: NA; CDR3aa: CASSYGGGGAYEQYF; CDR3nt: TGTGCCAGCAGTTACGGCGGCGGCGGTGCCTACGAGCAGTACTTC
d_gene: NA; v_gene: TRBV5-6; j_gene: TRBJ2-7; abundance: NA; CDR3aa: CASSPRAGSYEQYF; CDR3nt: TGTGCCAGCAGCCCCCGGGCGGGGTCCTACGAGCAGTACTTC